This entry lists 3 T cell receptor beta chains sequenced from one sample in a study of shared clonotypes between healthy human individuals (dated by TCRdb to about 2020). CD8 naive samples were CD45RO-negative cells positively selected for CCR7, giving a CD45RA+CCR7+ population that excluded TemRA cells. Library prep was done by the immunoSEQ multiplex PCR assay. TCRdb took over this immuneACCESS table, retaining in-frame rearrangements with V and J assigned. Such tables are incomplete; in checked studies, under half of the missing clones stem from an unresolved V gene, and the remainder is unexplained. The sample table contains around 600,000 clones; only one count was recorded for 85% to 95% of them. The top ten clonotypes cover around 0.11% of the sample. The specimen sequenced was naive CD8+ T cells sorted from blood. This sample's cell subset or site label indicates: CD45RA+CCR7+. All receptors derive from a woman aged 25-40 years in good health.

DNA of the CDR3: TGTGCCAGCAGCGTTCAAGCGGGGACAGGGGAGGACGAGCAGTACTTC. This encodes CASSVQAGTGEDEQYF. The gene calls are TRBV9 and TRBJ2-7; 10 bases match TRBD1. CDR1 is SGDLS and CDR2 is YYNGEE in the germline V gene. V gave up 2 bases and J gave up 5 bases; unmatched junction bases: 10. This CDR3 has 16 amino acids.

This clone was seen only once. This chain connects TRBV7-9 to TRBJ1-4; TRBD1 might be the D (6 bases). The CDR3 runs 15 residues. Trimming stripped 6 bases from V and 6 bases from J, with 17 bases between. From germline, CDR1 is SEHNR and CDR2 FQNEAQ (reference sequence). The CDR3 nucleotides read TGTGCCAGCAGTCCCGACGGGGGGGGCGATGAAAAACTGTTTTTT. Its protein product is CASSPDGGGDEKLFF.

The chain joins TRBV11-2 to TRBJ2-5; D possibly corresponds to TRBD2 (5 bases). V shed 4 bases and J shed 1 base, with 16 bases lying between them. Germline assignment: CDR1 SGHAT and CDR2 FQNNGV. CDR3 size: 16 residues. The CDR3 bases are TGTGCCAGCAGCTCTTGGACGGAGGAAACCCAAGAGACCCAGTACTTC. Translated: CASSSWTEETQETQYF.